The clone carrying this T cell receptor (beta chain) was seen more than once but under ten times. This sample is drawn from a study of OX40 agonist ivuxolimab in advanced cancers. Libraries were prepared by immunoSEQ multiplex PCR; TCRdb keeps only in-frame clonotypes and omits some of them. The sample includes about 21,000 clones, about 86% seen only once; the top ten take about 31%. The CDR3 is 16 amino acids. V dropped 0 bases and J dropped 6 bases, with 17 bases sitting between them. Germline V lookup: CDR1 MGHRA, CDR2 YSYEKL. This chain links TRBV4-1 with TRBJ1-2; TRBD1 might be the D (5 bases). The receptor comes from an adult with an advanced solid tumor such as melanoma, head and neck, liver or kidney cancer. The source material was CD4+ or CD8+ T cells sorted from blood, sampled in a trial of the OX40 agonist ivuxolimab. CDR3 residues: CASSQDHWERGDGYTF. The CDR3 region has the DNA TGCGCCAGCAGCCAAGATCACTGGGAAAGGGGCGATGGCTACACCTTC.